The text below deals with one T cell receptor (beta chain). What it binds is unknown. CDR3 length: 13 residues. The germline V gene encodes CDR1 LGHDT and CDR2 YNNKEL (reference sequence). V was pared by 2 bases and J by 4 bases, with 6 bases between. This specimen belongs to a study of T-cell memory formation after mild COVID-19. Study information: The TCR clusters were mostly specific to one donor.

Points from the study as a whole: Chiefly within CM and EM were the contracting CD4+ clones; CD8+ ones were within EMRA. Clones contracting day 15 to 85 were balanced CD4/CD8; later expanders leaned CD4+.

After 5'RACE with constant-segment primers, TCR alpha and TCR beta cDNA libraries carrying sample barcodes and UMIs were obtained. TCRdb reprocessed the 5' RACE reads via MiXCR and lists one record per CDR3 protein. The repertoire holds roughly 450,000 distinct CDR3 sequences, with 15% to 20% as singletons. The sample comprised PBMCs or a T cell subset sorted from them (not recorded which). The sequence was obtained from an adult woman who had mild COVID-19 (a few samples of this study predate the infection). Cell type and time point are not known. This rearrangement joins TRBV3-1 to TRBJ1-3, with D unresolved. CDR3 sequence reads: CASSQLGGNTIYF. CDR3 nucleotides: TGTGCCAGCAGCCAACTGGGAGGAAACACCATATATTTT.